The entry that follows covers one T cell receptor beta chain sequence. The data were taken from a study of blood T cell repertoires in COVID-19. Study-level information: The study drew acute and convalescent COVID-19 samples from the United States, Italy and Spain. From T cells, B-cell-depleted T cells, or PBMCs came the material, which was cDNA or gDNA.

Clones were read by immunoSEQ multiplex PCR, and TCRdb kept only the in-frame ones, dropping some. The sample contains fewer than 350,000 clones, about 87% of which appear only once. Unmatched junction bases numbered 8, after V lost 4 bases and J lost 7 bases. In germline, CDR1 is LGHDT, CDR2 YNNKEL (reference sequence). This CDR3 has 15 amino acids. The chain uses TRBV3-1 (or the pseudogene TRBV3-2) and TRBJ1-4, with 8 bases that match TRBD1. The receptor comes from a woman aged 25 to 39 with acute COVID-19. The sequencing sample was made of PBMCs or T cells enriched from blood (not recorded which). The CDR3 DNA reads TGTGCCAGCAGCCCCCAGACAGGGGTGGGTGAAAAACTGTTTTTT. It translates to CASSPQTGVGEKLFF.